This T cell receptor (beta chain) was retrieved from a study of blood T cell repertoires in COVID-19. Study in general: T cells, B-cell-depleted T cells, or PBMCs provided the cDNA or gDNA that served as material.

Generated by immunoSEQ multiplex PCR, the TCRdb table keeps only in-frame clones and is missing some. This table has fewer than 250,000 clones, 90% appearing once. This CDR3 has 15 amino acids. Germline CDR1 reads LNHDA; CDR2 reads SQIVND (reference sequence). V shed 5 bases, J shed 1 base, and the junction held 4 bases outside the gene matches. Participants came from fewer than 25 US areas, aged roughly 18 to 95 years. Participant-given clinical history determined each cohort assignment. Those designated as exposed participants met a COVID-19 case within 2 weeks before study entry. The specimen was PBMCs or T cells enriched from blood (not recorded which). This TCR came from a man aged 25 to 40 who had been exposed to COVID-19. The chain has TRBV19 and TRBJ2-2, with 7 bases identical to TRBD1. The CDR3: CASSPWTGNTGELFF. Here the CDR3 DNA reads TGTGCCAGTAGTCCCTGGACAGGGAACACCGGGGAGCTGTTTTTT.